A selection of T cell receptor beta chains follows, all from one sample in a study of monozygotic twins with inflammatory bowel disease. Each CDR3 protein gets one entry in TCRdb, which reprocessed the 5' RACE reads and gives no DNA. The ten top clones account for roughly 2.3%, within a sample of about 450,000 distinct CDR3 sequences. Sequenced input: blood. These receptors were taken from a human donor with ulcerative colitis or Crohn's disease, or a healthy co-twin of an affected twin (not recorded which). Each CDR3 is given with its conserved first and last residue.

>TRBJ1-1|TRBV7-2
CASSLSRGMNTEAFF
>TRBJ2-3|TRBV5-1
CASSPTSGASTDTQYF
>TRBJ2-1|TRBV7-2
CASSPKYNEQFF
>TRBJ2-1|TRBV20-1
CSARDPTGGPEEQFF
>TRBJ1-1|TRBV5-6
CASSLGQASEAFF
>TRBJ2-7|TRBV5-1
CASSWGTRSSEQYF
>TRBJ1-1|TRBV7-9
CASSLDGYTEAFF
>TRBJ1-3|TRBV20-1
CSARDRQSSGNTIYF
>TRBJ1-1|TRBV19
CAISAQGRMNTEAFF
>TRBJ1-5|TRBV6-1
CASSASWIQPQHF
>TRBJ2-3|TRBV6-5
CASSYRTADTQYF
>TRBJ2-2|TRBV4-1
CASSQGGGGTGELFF
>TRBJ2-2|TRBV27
CASSFGDRYTGELFF
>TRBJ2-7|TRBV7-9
CASSLAGFHEQYF
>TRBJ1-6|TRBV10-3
CAISDGSKGSHLHF
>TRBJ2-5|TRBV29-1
CSVVGTVDKTQYF
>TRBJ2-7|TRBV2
CASSEGHTYEQYF
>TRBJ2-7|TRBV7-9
CASSLDGQQYF
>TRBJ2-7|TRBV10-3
CAISGDSEQYF
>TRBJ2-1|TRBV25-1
CASSPPPRVGDNEQFF
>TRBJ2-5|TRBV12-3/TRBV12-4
CASALGGLGETQYF
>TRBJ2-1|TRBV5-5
CASSLSGSVDEQFF
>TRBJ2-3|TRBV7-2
CASSWGLAGGGDTQYF
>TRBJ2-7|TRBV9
CASSVEGFPSYEQYF
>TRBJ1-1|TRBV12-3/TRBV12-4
CASNQKGGNTEAFF
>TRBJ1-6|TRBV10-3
CAIGGQGSNSPLHF
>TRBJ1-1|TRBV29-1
CSVTGQGGLVRHAEAFF
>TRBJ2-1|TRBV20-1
CSAPPEGSYNEQFF
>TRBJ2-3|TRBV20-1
CSARQKRGDRLGTQYF
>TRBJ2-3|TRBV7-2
CASSSWGDTQYF
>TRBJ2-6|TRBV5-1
CASSLGSGRTLSGANVLTF
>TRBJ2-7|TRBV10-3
CAISESTAFYEQYF
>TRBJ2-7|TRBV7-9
CASRDNSYEQYF
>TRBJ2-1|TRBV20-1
CSARVPGRIFGQFF
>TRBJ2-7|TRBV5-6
CASSPRAGRYEQYF
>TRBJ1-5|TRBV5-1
CASSLEGPHDQPQHF
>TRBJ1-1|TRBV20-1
CSARDAVVNTEAFF
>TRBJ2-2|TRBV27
CASRRHGRDLENTGELFF
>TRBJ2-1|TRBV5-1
CASKGTSGHNEQFF
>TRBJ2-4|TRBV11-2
CASSLRTGGDIQYF
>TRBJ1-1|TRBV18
CASSPTRTANTEAFF
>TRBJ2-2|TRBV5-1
CASSPAPVGVANTGELFF
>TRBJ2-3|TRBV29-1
CSVERSTDTQYF
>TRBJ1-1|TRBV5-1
CASSPDSGITEAFF
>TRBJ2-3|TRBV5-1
CASSSDGSTDTQYF
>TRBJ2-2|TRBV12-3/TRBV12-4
CASSFSGLILGGELFF
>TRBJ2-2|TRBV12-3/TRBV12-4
CASSAGSGRGTGELFF
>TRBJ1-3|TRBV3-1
CASSQDRTGNTIYF
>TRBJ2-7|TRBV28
CAGSPRSLYEQYF
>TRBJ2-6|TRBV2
CASSPEGGANVLTF
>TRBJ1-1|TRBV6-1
CASRIGLTEAFF